The next 29 T cell receptor beta chains were all read from a single sample in a study of TIL therapy for anti-PD-1-resistant metastatic lung cancer. The time point was: pre-treatment sample, taken before nivolumab and TIL therapy. This was the immunoSEQ v3 assay. Clones were read by immunoSEQ multiplex PCR, and TCRdb kept only the in-frame ones, dropping some. In the table there are just under 60,000 clones, 69% of which are singletons. The specimen comprised blood, sampled at baseline. These receptor sequences come from a person between 25 and 80 years old with non-small cell lung cancer.

This chain connects TRBV6-5 to TRBJ1-6; 7 bases agree with TRBD1. The ends lost 4 bases at V and 6 bases at J; junction bases unmatched: 3. The germline CDR1 and CDR2 sequences are MNHEY and SVGAGI. The CDR3 length is 14 residues. As DNA, the CDR3 is TGTGCCAGCAGTTTAAGGGGGCTTAATTCACCCCTCCACTTT. Its protein is CASSLRGLNSPLHF.

The V and J genes are TRBV7-9 and TRBJ1-1, with 7 bases lining up with TRBD1. The ends lost 8 bases at V and 0 bases at J; junction bases unmatched: 9. In germline, CDR1 is SEHNR, CDR2 FQNEAQ (reference sequence). The CDR3 runs 15 residues. The CDR3 loop reads CASDPGQTMNTEAFF. In DNA form, the CDR3 reads TGTGCCAGCGATCCGGGACAGACTATGAACACTGAAGCTTTCTTT. The complete variable domain, with remaining parts taken from reference TRBV7-9 and TRBJ1-1, reads DTGVSQNPRHKITKRGQNVTFRCDPISEHNRLYWYRQTLGQGPEFLTYFQNEAQLEKSRLLSDRFSAERPKGSFSTLEIQRTEQGDSAMYLCASDPGQTMNTEAFFGQGTRLTVV.

The CDR3 DNA follows: TGTGCCAGCAGTTCAAGGGGGGGCCGGGACACCGGGGAGCTGTTTTTT. This sequence encodes CASSSRGGRDTGELFF. The rearrangement links TRBV6-5 to TRBJ2-2, with D perhaps matching TRBD2 (7 bases). This CDR3 is built from 16 residues. V was cut by 4 bases and J by 3 bases, with 15 bases left in between. The V gene's germline CDR1 is MNHEY and CDR2 SVGAGI.

This chain uses TRBV6-1 with TRBJ1-5, with D maybe TRBD1 (6 bases). This CDR3 comprises 13 residues. Germline V gene sequence: CDR1 MNHNS, CDR2 SASEGT. V lost 10 bases and J lost 0, with 10 bases in between. CDR3 residues: CATDRYSNQPQHF. The CDR3 coding sequence is TGTGCCACCGACAGGTATAGCAATCAGCCCCAGCATTTT.

The gene calls are TRBV5-1 and TRBJ2-7; possibly TRBD1 for D (6 bases). The CDR3 spans 15 residues. The V end lost 0 bases, the J end lost 2 bases, and 12 bases lay between the germline ends. Germline V gene sequence: CDR1 SGHRS, CDR2 YFSETQ. The CDR3 loop is CASSLGTVQAYEQYF. CDR3 nucleotides: TGCGCCAGCAGCTTGGGGACAGTCCAGGCCTACGAGCAGTACTTC.

A few counts support this clone. The rearrangement uses TRBV9 and TRBJ1-2, with D unresolved. The germline V gene encodes CDR1 SGDLS and CDR2 YYNGEE. This CDR3 contains 14 residues. V gave up 0 bases and J gave up 7 bases, with 13 bases separating them. CDR3 in DNA: TGTGCCAGCAGCGTAGCCGACGGGCCTAGTGGCTACACCTTC. It translates to CASSVADGPSGYTF.

The rearrangement joins TRBV27 to TRBJ1-1; 9 bases agree with TRBD1. CDR3 length: 16 amino acids. The junction had 7 bases not matched to a gene; V was cut back by 4 bases and J by 1 base. Germline CDR1 MNHEY, CDR2 SMNVEV (reference sequence). The CDR3 spells CASSYRDRVGNTEAFF. As DNA, the CDR3 is TGTGCCAGCAGTTACCGGGACAGGGTAGGGAACACTGAAGCTTTCTTT.

V gene TRBV4-1 combines with J gene TRBJ2-5; TRBD2 agrees at 16 bases. Germline V gives CDR1 MGHRA, CDR2 YSYEKL. The CDR3 extends over 15 amino acids. The junction had 5 bases not matched to a gene; V was cut back by 4 bases and J by 9 bases. CDR3 residues: CASSPGTSGGEAQYF. CDR3 sequence (DNA): TGCGCCAGCAGCCCTGGGACTAGCGGGGGGGAGGCCCAGTACTTC.

This rearrangement joins TRBV15 to TRBJ1-1; maybe TRBD1 (5 bases). Trimming stripped 5 bases from V and 0 bases from J, with 13 bases between. This CDR3 region has 15 residues. Germline CDR1 LNHNV, CDR2 YYDKDF (reference sequence). This chain's CDR3 is CATSALWGVNTEAFF. In DNA, the CDR3 is TGTGCCACCAGCGCCTTGTGGGGGGTGAACACTGAAGCTTTCTTT.

The rearrangement uses TRBV7-3 and TRBJ1-1; D is ambiguous. CDR1 and CDR2 from the germline V gene are SGHTA and FQGTGA. This CDR3 has 13 amino acids. V dropped 2 bases and J dropped 1 base, with 5 bases sitting between them. The CDR3 bases are TGTGCCAGCAGCTTACAACCGAACACTGAAGCTTTCTTT. Encoded protein: CASSLQPNTEAFF. The variable domain in full, with the rest retrieved from reference TRBV7-3 and TRBJ1-1, is GAGVSQTPSNKVTEKGKYVELRCDPISGHTALYWYRQSLGQGPEFLIYFQGTGAADDSGLPNDRFFAVRPEGSVSTLKIQRTERGDSAVYLCASSLQPNTEAFFGQGTRLTVV.

This clone was found once. The V gene is TRBV5-1, the J gene TRBJ2-3, with 13 bases matching TRBD2. CDR1 is SGHRS, CDR2 YFSETQ, per germline. The CDR3 has 16 residues. After removal of 2 bases from V and 2 bases from J, the junction contained 2 bases not matched to a gene. The CDR3, as DNA: TGCGCCAGCAGCTTAGGACTAGCGGGGGACACAGATACGCAGTATTTT. As protein: CASSLGLAGDTDTQYF.

The J gene is TRBJ1-1, the V gene TRBV10-3; 8 bases fit TRBD1. The CDR3 has 13 amino acids. V lost 6 bases to trimming and J lost 3 bases; unmatched junction nucleotides: 3. Germline CDR1 and CDR2: ENHRY and SYGVKD. CDR3 protein: CAIRGQEYTEAFF. The DNA for the CDR3 is TGTGCCATCAGGGGACAGGAGTACACTGAAGCTTTCTTT.

The genes are TRBV5-5 and TRBJ2-2, with 7 positions matching TRBD2. CDR1 SGHKS and CDR2 YYEKEE come from the germline V gene (reference sequence). This CDR3 comprises 16 residues. The V gene end was trimmed by 4 bases and the J gene end by 8 bases; junction bases not matched to a gene: 14. This CDR3 is CASSPDWGRASGELFF. The CDR3 region has the DNA TGTGCCAGCAGCCCCGATTGGGGGAGGGCCTCAGGGGAGCTGTTTTTT.

This clone was recorded a few times. At one boundary the junction diverges from the germline segment, which might be a read error. The rearrangement uses TRBV2 and TRBJ2-5, with 7 bases matching TRBD1. Germline CDR1 and CDR2: SNHLY and FYNNEI. The length of the CDR3 is 12 residues. The CDR3 loop reads CASRSTGTVTNF. The CDR3 DNA reads as TGTGCCAGCAGATCGACCGGGACAGTAACGAACTTC. The variable domain in full, completed from reference TRBV2 and TRBJ2-5, reads EPEVTQTPSHQVTQMGQEVILRCVPISNHLYFYWYRQILGQKVEFLVSFYNNEISEKSEIFDDQFSVERPDGSNFTLKIRSTKLEDSAMYFCASRSTGTVTNFGPGTRLLVL.

The V gene is TRBV19, the J gene TRBJ1-5; 7 positions agree with TRBD1. This CDR3 is built from 17 residues. Losses at the gene ends were 5 bases for V and 1 base for J; bases not matched to a gene: 11. From germline, CDR1 is LNHDA and CDR2 SQIVND (reference sequence). CDR3 amino acids: CASSVAQGEGSNQPQHF. The CDR3 nucleotides read TGTGCCAGTAGTGTCGCTCAGGGGGAGGGCAGCAATCAGCCCCAGCATTTT.

This chain connects TRBV29-1 to TRBJ2-5; 11 nucleotides line up with TRBD2. From germline, CDR1 is SQVTM and CDR2 ANQGSEA. With 5 bases clipped from V and 4 bases from J, the junction kept 3 bases outside the gene matches. This CDR3 region has 13 residues. CDR3 region: CSVNSGGAETQYF. CDR3 nucleotides: TGCAGCGTTAATAGCGGGGGGGCAGAGACCCAGTACTTC.

The gene calls are TRBV6-5 and TRBJ2-5; D is unclear. This CDR3 spans 12 amino acids. The V gene's germline CDR1 is MNHEY and CDR2 SVGAGI. Trimming pared 0 bases from V and 5 bases from J, leaving 4 bases between. The CDR3 protein is CASSYSMETQYF. The CDR3 nucleotides are TGTGCCAGCAGTTACTCGATGGAGACCCAGTACTTC.

This rearrangement joins TRBV11-3 to TRBJ2-1, with TRBD2 matching 13 bases. The germline V gene encodes CDR1 SGHNT and CDR2 YENEEA. The CDR3 is made up of 16 amino acids. V was clipped by 3 bases and J by 4 bases; unmatched bases: 3. The CDR3 bases are TGTGCCAGCAGCTTGGGACTAGCGGGAACTTACAATGAGCAGTTCTTC. It translates to CASSLGLAGTYNEQFF.

The chain uses TRBV27 and TRBJ2-5; D remains unclear. V was shortened by 0 bases and J by 2 bases, with 10 bases between the two germline ends. The CDR3 covers 15 residues. CDR1 is MNHEY, CDR2 SMNVEV, per germline (reference sequence). The DNA for the CDR3 is TGTGCCAGCAGTTTATCGATCGCGCCACAAGAGACCCAGTACTTC. Its protein product is CASSLSIAPQETQYF.

This clone was recorded a few times. This rearrangement joins TRBV28 to TRBJ1-4; TRBD1 matches at 7 bases. The CDR3 length is 14 residues. V dropped 4 bases and J dropped 5; count of bases not matched to a gene: 4. The germline gives CDR1 MDHEN, CDR2 SYDVKM. The DNA for the CDR3 is TGTGCCAGCAGTTCGACAGGGAAGAATGAAAAACTGTTTTTT. Translating gives CASSSTGKNEKLFF. The full variable domain, completed using reference TRBV28 and TRBJ1-4, is DVKVTQSSRYLVKRTGEKVFLECVQDMDHENMFWYRQDPGLGLRLIYFSYDVKMKEKGDIPEGYSVSREKKERFSLILESASTNQTSMYLCASSSTGKNEKLFFGSGTQLSVL.

This clone has only a few counts. The rearrangement links TRBV27 to TRBJ2-7; 8 positions match TRBD1. Germline CDR1 MNHEY, CDR2 SMNVEV (reference sequence). V dropped 3 bases and J dropped 3; count of bases not matched to a gene: 7. The CDR3 has 15 residues. In nucleotides, the CDR3 is TGTGCCAGCAGTTTTAGACAGGGGACCGACTACGAGCAGTACTTC. Translation gives CASSFRQGTDYEQYF.

This clone occurred a few times. The rearrangement joins TRBV2 to TRBJ1-5, with D perhaps TRBD1 (6 bases). The germline gives CDR1 SNHLY, CDR2 FYNNEI. The CDR3 length is 13 residues. Trimming cost V 10 bases and J 4 bases, with 14 bases left between them. The CDR3 reads CATRDIDNQPQHF. CDR3 in DNA: TGTGCCACCCGGGACATCGATAATCAGCCCCAGCATTTT.

The chain has TRBV7-3 and TRBJ2-3; the D gene is possibly TRBD1 (5 bases). CDR1 is SGHTA, CDR2 FQGTGA, per germline. This CDR3 has 15 amino acids. V lost 2 bases and J lost 2, with 11 bases in between. The CDR3 region has the DNA TGTGCCAGCAGCTTAGGGCAGGGCCTCACAGATACGCAGTATTTT. It encodes CASSLGQGLTDTQYF.

The J gene is TRBJ2-3, the V gene TRBV5-6; unclear D gene. Germline V gives CDR1 SGHDT, CDR2 YYEEEE. Trimming took off 3 bases at V and 2 bases at J, with 13 bases between the two ends. The CDR3 sequence is 15 residues long. CDR3 in amino acids: CASSSPHRSTDTQYF. The CDR3 DNA reads as TGTGCCAGCAGCTCGCCTCATAGGTCCACAGATACGCAGTATTTT.

The chain couples TRBV30 to TRBJ1-5, with D hard to call. V lost 2 bases and J lost 2, with 7 bases in between. Germline assignment: CDR1 GTSNPN and CDR2 SVGIG (reference sequence). The length of the CDR3 is 13 residues. Here the CDR3 DNA reads TGTGCCTGGAGTCCGGAAGGCAATCAGCCCCAGCATTTT. It codes for CAWSPEGNQPQHF.

The rearrangement links TRBV7-2 to TRBJ2-5; TRBD2 aligns across 7 bases. The J segment lost 1 base and the V segment lost 7 bases, leaving 3 bases of the junction unmatched. Germline values: CDR1 SGHTA, CDR2 FQGNSA. This CDR3 is built from 13 residues. The CDR3 bases are TGTGCCAGCACACAGCGGGGCCAAGAGACCCAGTACTTC. Translating gives CASTQRGQETQYF.

The chain links TRBV6-1 to TRBJ1-5, with D perhaps matching TRBD1 (5 bases). The germline V gene has CDR1 MNHNS and CDR2 SASEGT. The CDR3 extends over 16 amino acids. With 3 bases removed from V and 3 bases from J, the gap between germline ends came to 15 bases. The CDR3 bases are TGTGCCAGCAGTGACCCTCCAGGCAGGGTCAATCAGCCCCAGCATTTT. It encodes CASSDPPGRVNQPQHF.

The chain carries TRBV6-6 and TRBJ2-7; unclear D gene. CDR3 length: 12 residues. Trimming shortened V by 6 bases and J by 4 bases, and 10 bases separated the two germline ends. The germline CDR1 and CDR2 sequences are MNHNY and SVGAGI (reference sequence). This chain's CDR3 is CASRENSYEQYF. For the CDR3, the DNA is TGTGCCAGCAGAGAAAACAGTTACGAGCAGTACTTC.

J is TRBJ1-2 and V is TRBV5-1, with D possibly being TRBD1 (5 bases). The V and J ends lost 5 bases and 0 bases respectively, with 14 bases between them. There are 15 residues in the CDR3. Germline CDR1 and CDR2: SGHRS and YFSETQ. The DNA of the CDR3 is TGCGCCAGCAGACCCGGGACGGCACCTAACTATGGCTACACCTTC. It codes for CASRPGTAPNYGYTF.